This TCR beta chain emerged from a study of blood T cell repertoires in COVID-19. Study information: Specimens from acute and convalescent COVID-19 originated in the United States, Italy and Spain. T cells, B-cell-depleted T cells, or PBMCs supplied cDNA or gDNA.

Original processing notes: How many nucleated cells were present was estimated from reference gene primer amplification. The repertoire was sequenced with immunoSEQ multiplex PCR; TCRdb's copy has only in-frame clones and lacks some. The V and J calls and clone size were taken over from that table, and D and trimming were inferred from the DNA. This sample carries 250,000 to 300,000 clones, around 88% of them seen once, and the ten largest clones take 6.9%. Sample: peripheral blood. The clonotype comes from a woman aged 30 to 39 who had recovered from COVID-19.

In nucleotides, the CDR3 is TGCGCCAGCAGCTCCCTAGCGGGTCCGGGCTACGAGCAGTACTTC. Translation: CASSSLAGPGYEQYF. The V gene is TRBV5-1, the J gene TRBJ2-7, with TRBD2 matching 8 bases. V lost 3 bases and J lost 3; bases outside the gene matches: 8. Germline CDR1 and CDR2: SGHRS and YFSETQ. There are 15 residues in the CDR3.